This TCR beta chain was sequenced during a study of shared clonotypes between healthy human individuals. Remarks on this clone: No antigen is known for it.

Study findings and constraints: The study's rarefaction showed incomplete sorted-subset sequencing despite large depth.

The germline V gene encodes CDR1 SGHNT and CDR2 YENEEA. The ends were cut back, 4 bases at V and 4 bases at J, with 8 bases in the middle. This CDR3 contains 12 residues. Repertoires were generated with immunoSEQ multiplex PCR, while TCRdb's copy carries only in-frame clones and drops some. Of approximately 1.5 million clones listed, around 98.5% were seen once; the top ten hold approximately 0.38%. The sequence was obtained from a man aged 30-40 years in good health. Sequenced sample: naive CD4+ T cells sorted from blood. Subset described: CD45RA+ positively selected. The chain carries TRBV11-3 and TRBJ2-7; the D is unclear. The CDR3 spells CASSSSTYEQYF. Here the CDR3 DNA reads TGTGCCAGCAGCTCGTCGACATACGAGCAGTACTTC.